The clone carrying this T cell receptor beta chain showed up just a few times. Its antigen is not known. The data originate from a study of T-cell reconstitution after alpha-beta-depleted transplantation in children. Study-wide points: At around two months after transplant, the alpha-beta T cells were reportedly derived from several hundred expanded clones that came from non-depleted graft cells. Diversity and T-cell counts at one year after transplant derived mostly from new T cells. Several patients had high TCRbeta diversity at day 60; it came from surviving recipient T cells and thymic progenitors.

TCRbeta library construction was performed incorporating unique molecular identifiers. MiXCR, applied by TCRdb to the PCR reads, yields one record per CDR3 protein. The sample yields 700,000 to 950,000 distinct CDR3 sequences, 16% seen once. The source was PBMCs, mostly from graft donor cells, collected 360 days after TCRalphabeta/CD19-depleted stem cell transplant. The TCR was taken from a male patient aged 10-17 years who had a stem cell transplant for acute lymphoblastic leukemia, so the T cells may come from the graft donor.

The CDR3 reads CASERASGTDQFF. Here the CDR3 DNA reads TGTGCCAGCGAGCGTGCTAGCGGGACAGATCAGTTCTTC. This chain connects TRBV2 to TRBJ2-1; 9 positions agree with TRBD2. Germline-derived CDR1 and CDR2 are SNHLY and FYNNEI. V was clipped by 8 bases and J by 13 bases; unmatched bases: 12. CDR3 size: 13 residues.